This T cell receptor beta chain originates from a study of molecular identifiers for immune sequencing clone quantification. TCRdb ran MiXCR on the PCR reads and lists one entry per CDR3 protein. The sample lists tens of thousands of distinct CDR3 sequences, around a fifth occurring once. Trimming removed 3 bases at V and 7 bases at J, with 18 bases between. Germline CDR1 is SGHTA and CDR2 is FQGTGA. The CDR3 consists of 16 residues. This clonotype was seen repeatedly, ten times or more. Its antigen is currently unknown. Preparation of naive CD8 libraries involved roughly 19,000 to 1,100,000 sorted cells and 10%, 30% or 50% RNA. Naive CD8 T cells were picked out by sorting for CD8+CD4-CCR7+CD45RA+. General study points: Spiked TCR RNA from one Jurkat cell reportedly showed up when mixed among approximately 990,000 naive cells. Beyond 20 RNA copies, clones held over 97% of effector molecules, compared with under 1% in naive cells.

This receptor was obtained from a human donor in good health. Some libraries in this study had Jurkat cell RNA spiked in. Source material: naive CD8+ T cells from blood, with Jurkat cell RNA spiked in. Described subset: FACS-sorted CD8+CD4-CCR7+CD45RA+ naive T cells. The chain links TRBV7-3 to TRBJ1-4; D may be TRBD1 (6 bases). The CDR3 sequence is CASSFYKTGLVEKLFF. The CDR3 DNA follows: TGTGCCAGCAGCTTTTACAAAACAGGGTTGGTTGAAAAACTGTTTTTT.